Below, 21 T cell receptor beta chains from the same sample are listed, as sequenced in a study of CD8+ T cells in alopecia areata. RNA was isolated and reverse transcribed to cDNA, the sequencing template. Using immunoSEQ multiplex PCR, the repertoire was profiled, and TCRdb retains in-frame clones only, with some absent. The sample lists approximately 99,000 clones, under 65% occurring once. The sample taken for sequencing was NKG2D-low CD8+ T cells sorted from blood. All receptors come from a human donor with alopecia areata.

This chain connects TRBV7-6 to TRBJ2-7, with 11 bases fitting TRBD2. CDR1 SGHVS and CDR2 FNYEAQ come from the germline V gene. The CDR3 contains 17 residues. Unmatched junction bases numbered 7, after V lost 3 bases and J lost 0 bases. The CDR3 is CASSFDQGLADSYEQYF. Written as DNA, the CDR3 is TGTGCCAGCAGCTTCGATCAGGGACTAGCGGACTCCTACGAGCAGTACTTC.

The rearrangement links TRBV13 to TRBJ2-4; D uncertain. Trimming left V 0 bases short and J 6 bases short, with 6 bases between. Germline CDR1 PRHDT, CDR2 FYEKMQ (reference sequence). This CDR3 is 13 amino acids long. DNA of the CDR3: TGTGCCAGCAGCTTAGGAGGCCTAAACATTCAGTACTTC. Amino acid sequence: CASSLGGLNIQYF.

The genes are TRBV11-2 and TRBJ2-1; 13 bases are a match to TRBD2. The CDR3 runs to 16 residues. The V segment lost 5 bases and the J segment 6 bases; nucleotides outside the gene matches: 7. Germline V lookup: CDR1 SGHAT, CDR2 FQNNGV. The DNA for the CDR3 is TGTGCCAGCAGCCCCCCACTAGCGGGAGGGTCCAATGAGCAGTTCTTC. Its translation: CASSPPLAGGSNEQFF.

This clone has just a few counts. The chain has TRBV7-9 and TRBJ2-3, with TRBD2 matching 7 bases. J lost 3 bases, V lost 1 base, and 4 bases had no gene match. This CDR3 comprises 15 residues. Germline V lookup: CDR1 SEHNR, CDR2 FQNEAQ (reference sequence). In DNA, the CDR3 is TGTGCCAGCAGCTTAGAGGCGGGAGCTACAGATACGCAGTATTTT. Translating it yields CASSLEAGATDTQYF.

The CDR3 DNA reads as TGTGCCAGCAGTTTACGGCGGGAGAGCACAGATACGCAGTATTTT. Translated, it gives CASSLRRESTDTQYF. The chain joins TRBV27 to TRBJ2-3, with 7 bases identical to TRBD2. Germline V gene data show CDR1 as MNHEY and CDR2 as SMNVEV (reference sequence). Germline trimming cut 2 bases from V and 0 bases from J; bases unmatched to any gene: 2. The CDR3 covers 15 residues.

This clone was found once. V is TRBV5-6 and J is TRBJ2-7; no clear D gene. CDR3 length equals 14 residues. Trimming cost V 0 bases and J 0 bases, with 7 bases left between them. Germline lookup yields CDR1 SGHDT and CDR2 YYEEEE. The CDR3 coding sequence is TGTGCCAGCAGCTTGGTAGCCGCCTCCTACGAGCAGTACTTC. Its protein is CASSLVAASYEQYF.

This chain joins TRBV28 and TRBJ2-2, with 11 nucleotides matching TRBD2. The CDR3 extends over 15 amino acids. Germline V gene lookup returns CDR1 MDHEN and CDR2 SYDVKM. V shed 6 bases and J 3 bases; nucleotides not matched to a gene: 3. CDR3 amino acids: CASSQLAGDTGELFF. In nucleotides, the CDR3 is TGTGCCAGCAGCCAACTAGCGGGAGACACCGGGGAGCTGTTTTTT.

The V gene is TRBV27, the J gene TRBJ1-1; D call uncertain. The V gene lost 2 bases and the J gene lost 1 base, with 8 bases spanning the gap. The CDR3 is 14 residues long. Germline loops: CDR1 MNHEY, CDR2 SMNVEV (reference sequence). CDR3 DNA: TGTGCCAGCAGTTTAGCGGGCCCGAACACTGAAGCTTTCTTT. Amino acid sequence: CASSLAGPNTEAFF.

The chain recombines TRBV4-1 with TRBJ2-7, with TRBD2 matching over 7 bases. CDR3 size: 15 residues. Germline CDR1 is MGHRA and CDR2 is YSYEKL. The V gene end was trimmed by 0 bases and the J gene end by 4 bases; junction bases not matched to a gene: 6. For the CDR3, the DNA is TGCGCCAGCAGCCAAGACCCGGGACTATCATACGAGCAGTACTTC. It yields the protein CASSQDPGLSYEQYF.

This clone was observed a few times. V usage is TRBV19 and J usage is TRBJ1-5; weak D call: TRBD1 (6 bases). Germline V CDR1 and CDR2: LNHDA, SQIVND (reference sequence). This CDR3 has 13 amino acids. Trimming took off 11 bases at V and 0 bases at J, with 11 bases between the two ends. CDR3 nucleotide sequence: TGTGCCGGTTACAGGGATAGCAATCAGCCCCAGCATTTT. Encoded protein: CAGYRDSNQPQHF.

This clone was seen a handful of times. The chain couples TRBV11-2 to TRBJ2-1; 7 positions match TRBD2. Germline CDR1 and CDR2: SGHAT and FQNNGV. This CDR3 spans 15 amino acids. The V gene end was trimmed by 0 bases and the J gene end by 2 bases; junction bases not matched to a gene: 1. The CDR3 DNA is TGTGCCAGCAGCTTAGAAGGGACTACCTACAATGAGCAGTTCTTC. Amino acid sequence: CASSLEGTTYNEQFF.

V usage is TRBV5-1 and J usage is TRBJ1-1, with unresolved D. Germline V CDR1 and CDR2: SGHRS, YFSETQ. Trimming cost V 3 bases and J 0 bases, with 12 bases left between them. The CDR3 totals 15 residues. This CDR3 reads CASSSSGKMNTEAFF. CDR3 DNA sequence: TGCGCCAGCAGCTCTTCCGGGAAGATGAACACTGAAGCTTTCTTT.

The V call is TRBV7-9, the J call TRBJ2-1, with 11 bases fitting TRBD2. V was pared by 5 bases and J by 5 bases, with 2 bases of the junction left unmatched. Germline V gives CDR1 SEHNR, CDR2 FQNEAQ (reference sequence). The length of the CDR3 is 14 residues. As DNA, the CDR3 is TGTGCCAGCAGCGTTAGCGGGAGGGACAATGAGCAGTTCTTC. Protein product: CASSVSGRDNEQFF.

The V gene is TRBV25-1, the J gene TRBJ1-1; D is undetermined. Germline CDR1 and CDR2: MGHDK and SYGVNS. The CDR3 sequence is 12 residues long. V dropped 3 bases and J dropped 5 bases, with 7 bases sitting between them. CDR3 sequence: CASSDRGTEAFF. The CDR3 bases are TGTGCCAGCAGTGATCGTGGAACTGAAGCTTTCTTT.

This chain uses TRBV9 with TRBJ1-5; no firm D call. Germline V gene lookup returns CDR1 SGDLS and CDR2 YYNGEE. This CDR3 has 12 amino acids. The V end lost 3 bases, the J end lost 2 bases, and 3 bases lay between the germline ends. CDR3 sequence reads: CASSAGNQPQHF. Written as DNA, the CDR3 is TGTGCCAGCAGCGCGGGCAATCAGCCCCAGCATTTT. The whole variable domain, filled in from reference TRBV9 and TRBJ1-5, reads DSGVTQTPKHLITATGQRVTLRCSPRSGDLSVYWYQQSLDQGLQFLIQYYNGEERAKGNILERFSAQQFPDLHSELNLSSLELGDSALYFCASSAGNQPQHFGDGTRLSIL.

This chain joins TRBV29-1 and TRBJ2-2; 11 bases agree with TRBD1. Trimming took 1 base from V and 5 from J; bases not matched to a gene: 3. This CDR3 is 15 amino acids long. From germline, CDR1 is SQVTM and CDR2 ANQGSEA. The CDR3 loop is CSVEGGTGGTGELFF. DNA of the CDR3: TGCAGCGTTGAAGGGGGGACAGGGGGGACCGGGGAGCTGTTTTTT.

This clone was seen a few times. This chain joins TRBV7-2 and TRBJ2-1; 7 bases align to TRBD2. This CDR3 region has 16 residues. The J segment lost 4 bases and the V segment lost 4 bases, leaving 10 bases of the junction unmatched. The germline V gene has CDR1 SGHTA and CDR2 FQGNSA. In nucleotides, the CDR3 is TGTGCCAGCAGCTGGGGGGGGGATCTAAGATACAATGAGCAGTTCTTC. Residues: CASSWGGDLRYNEQFF.

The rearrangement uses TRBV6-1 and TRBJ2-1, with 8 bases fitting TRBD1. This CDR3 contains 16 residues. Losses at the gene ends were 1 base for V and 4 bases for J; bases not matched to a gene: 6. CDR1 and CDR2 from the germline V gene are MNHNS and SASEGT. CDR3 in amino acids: CASSEGTGSLYNEQFF. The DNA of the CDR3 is TGTGCCAGCAGTGAAGGGACAGGGAGCCTTTACAATGAGCAGTTCTTC.

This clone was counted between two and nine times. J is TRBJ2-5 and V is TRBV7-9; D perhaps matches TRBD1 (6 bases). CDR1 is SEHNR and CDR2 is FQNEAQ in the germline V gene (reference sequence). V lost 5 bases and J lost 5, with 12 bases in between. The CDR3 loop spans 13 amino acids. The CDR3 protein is CASSETGMETQYF. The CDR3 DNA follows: TGTGCCAGCAGCGAAACAGGGATGGAGACCCAGTACTTC.

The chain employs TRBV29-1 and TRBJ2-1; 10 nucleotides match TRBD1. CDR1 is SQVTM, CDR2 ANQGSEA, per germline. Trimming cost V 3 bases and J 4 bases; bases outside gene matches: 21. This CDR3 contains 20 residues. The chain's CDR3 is CSVDGARDRGPPSDYNEQFF. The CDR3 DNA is TGCAGCGTTGACGGAGCCCGGGACAGGGGCCCCCCAAGTGATTACAATGAGCAGTTCTTC.

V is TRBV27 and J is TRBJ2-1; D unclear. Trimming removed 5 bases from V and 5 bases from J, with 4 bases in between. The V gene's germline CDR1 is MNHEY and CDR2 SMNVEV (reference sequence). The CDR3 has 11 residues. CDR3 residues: CASSRNNEQFF. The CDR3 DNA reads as TGTGCCAGCAGTAGAAACAATGAGCAGTTCTTC.